The clone carrying this T cell receptor (beta chain) was observed many times. The antigen remains undetermined. Unique molecular identifier tags were affixed to discrete cDNA molecules. In TCRdb, the 5' RACE reads were re-called with MiXCR into one record per CDR3 protein. The sample includes some 71,000 distinct CDR3 sequences, approximately 9.1% seen only once; the top ten take roughly a sixth. This sample is drawn from a study of early T cells in non-severe SARS-CoV-2 infection. Turning to the study itself: Sequencing of unsorted whole blood was done on bulk RNA, leaving chains unpaired. Findings and caveats of the study: Anti-spike CD8 responses were favored by VDJdb matching, which missed private and CD4 specificities.

The CDR3 consists of 12 residues. Germline CDR1 is LGHDT and CDR2 is YNNKEL (reference sequence). V lost 4 bases to trimming and J lost 0 bases, with 3 bases between them. The sequence was obtained from an adult who was a healthcare worker with PCR-confirmed SARS-CoV-2 infection or an uninfected control (not recorded which). The gene calls are TRBV3-1 and TRBJ1-2; D is undetermined. The material was whole blood, obtained at baseline. The CDR3 DNA follows: TGTGCCAGCAGCCTTTCTAACTATGGCTACACCTTC. Translated: CASSLSNYGYTF.